This TCR beta chain was recorded in a study of blood T cell repertoires in COVID-19. The length of the CDR3 is 17 residues. V was pared by 3 bases and J by 1 base, with 14 bases of the junction left unmatched. Germline CDR1 reads SQVTM; CDR2 reads ANQGSEA. Here immunoSEQ multiplex PCR was the method, and the copy in TCRdb shows in-frame clones only, minus some. The data hold 250,000 to 300,000 clones, with over 65% observed a single time. The TCR originated in a woman older than 75 with acute or convalescent COVID-19. The source material was peripheral blood. The chain combines TRBV29-1 with TRBJ1-1; 7 bases map to TRBD1. The CDR3 sequence is CSVDSPQGTGTNTEAFF. In DNA form, the CDR3 reads TGCAGCGTTGACTCACCACAGGGGACGGGGACGAACACTGAAGCTTTCTTT.